Below, 30 T cell receptor beta chains from the same sample are listed, as sequenced in a study of lymphopenia after photon versus proton radiotherapy (dated by TCRdb to 2018 to 2020). Libraries were built with the immunoSEQ multiplex PCR assay. TCRdb took over this immuneACCESS table, retaining in-frame rearrangements with V and J assigned. Such tables are incomplete; in checked studies, under half of the missing clones stem from an unresolved V gene, and the remainder is unexplained. The sample table shows approximately 8,100 clones, and about 90% are seen once. About 20% of the sample belongs to the ten largest clones. Sequences were derived from peripheral blood, sampled from a patient treated with photon-based radiotherapy. The source is a man aged 80 or over with cholangiocarcinoma.

In its sample, this clone was seen once. The V and J genes are TRBV7-9 and TRBJ2-7; 8 bases match TRBD1. The germline V gene encodes CDR1 SEHNR and CDR2 FQNEAQ (reference sequence). The trim removed 5 bases at V and 4 bases at J, leaving 7 bases unmatched. The CDR3 extends over 14 amino acids. In nucleotides, the CDR3 is TGTGCCAGCAGCCCCCTGGACAGGGCATACGAGCAGTACTTC. Translation: CASSPLDRAYEQYF.

V and J are TRBV28 and TRBJ1-1, with a possible D match to TRBD1 (5 bases). V gave up 5 bases and J gave up 0 bases, with 16 bases separating them. CDR1 and CDR2 (germline): MDHEN, SYDVKM. The CDR3 spans 16 residues. CDR3 DNA sequence: TGTGCCAGCAGTCACAGACAGTATATCATGAACACTGAAGCTTTCTTT. Its protein product is CASSHRQYIMNTEAFF.

This rearrangement joins TRBV6-6 to TRBJ2-5, with D perhaps being TRBD1 or TRBD2 (5 bases each). Trimming cost V 2 bases and J 11 bases, with 15 bases left between them. Looked up from germline, CDR1 is MNHNY and CDR2 is SVGAGI (reference sequence). The CDR3 totals 13 residues. This chain's CDR3 is CASSYGTPPEQYF. Here the CDR3 DNA reads TGTGCCAGCAGTTACGGGACGCCCCCAGAGCAGTACTTC.

CDR3 nucleotides: TGTGCCAGCAGTCCTGCCAGACGCCGCTATGGCTACACCTTC. It codes for CASSPARRRYGYTF. J is TRBJ1-2 and V is TRBV27, with D uncertain. Trimming shortened V by 5 bases and J by 4 bases, and 14 bases separated the two germline ends. This CDR3 comprises 14 residues. The V gene's germline CDR1 is MNHEY and CDR2 SMNVEV (reference sequence).

The V gene is TRBV6-1, the J gene TRBJ2-7, with 8 bases that match TRBD1. Germline CDR1 reads MNHNS; CDR2 reads SASEGT. Germline trimming cut 7 bases from V and 2 bases from J; bases unmatched to any gene: 7. The CDR3 totals 14 residues. CDR3 protein: CASKRQGNTYEQYF. The CDR3 bases are TGTGCCAGCAAGAGACAGGGGAACACCTACGAGCAGTACTTC.

The chain uses TRBV5-4 and TRBJ2-7; the match to TRBD2 covers 9 bases. CDR3 length: 18 residues. Germline CDR1 is SGHNT and CDR2 is YYREEE (reference sequence). With V trimmed by 0 bases and J by 5 bases, 15 bases remained unmatched. The DNA for the CDR3 is TGTGCCAGCAGCTTGGGGGGAGCGGGGGGTCCTTCCGGCGACGAGCAGTACTTC. This encodes CASSLGGAGGPSGDEQYF.

The chain recombines TRBV5-8 with TRBJ2-7; the match to TRBD1 covers 8 bases. From germline, CDR1 is SGHTS and CDR2 YDEGEE. There are 15 residues in the CDR3. Trimming took 5 bases from V and 5 from J; bases not matched to a gene: 12. The CDR3 sequence is CASSGLMDRAHEQYF. The CDR3, as DNA: TGTGCCAGCAGTGGTTTAATGGACAGGGCCCACGAGCAGTACTTC.

The V and J genes are TRBV18 and TRBJ1-1, with D uncertain. The CDR3 length is 13 residues. Trimming took 3 bases from V and 0 from J, leaving 5 bases between them. Germline V gene sequence: CDR1 KGHSH, CDR2 LQKENI. The CDR3 nucleotides read TGTGCCAGCTCACCGAGGCTGAACACTGAAGCTTTCTTT. The encoded protein is CASSPRLNTEAFF.

This chain connects TRBV27 to TRBJ2-5; D perhaps matches TRBD2 (6 bases). The V end lost 4 bases, the J end lost 2 bases, and 14 bases lay between the germline ends. The CDR3 runs 15 residues. The germline V gene has CDR1 MNHEY and CDR2 SMNVEV (reference sequence). CDR3 coding DNA: TGTGCCAGCAGTTCCACGACTAGTAGGCAAGAGACCCAGTACTTC. Amino acid sequence: CASSSTTSRQETQYF.

This clone was seen just once. This chain uses TRBV7-9 with TRBJ1-3; D call uncertain. This CDR3 comprises 14 residues. Germline assignment: CDR1 SEHNR and CDR2 FQNEAQ (reference sequence). V lost 4 bases to trimming and J lost 0 bases, with 7 bases between them. Written as DNA, the CDR3 is TGTGCCAGCAGCTCCGGGATCTCTGGAAACACCATATATTTT. Its translation: CASSSGISGNTIYF.

This clone was found a few times. The J gene is TRBJ2-2, the V gene TRBV21-1; the DNA was not used to check the table's D call, TRBD1. TRBV21-1 is a documented pseudogene. The CDR3 length is 17 residues. CDR3 amino acids: CASSSRGGTGSTGELFF. The CDR3 DNA sequence: TGTGCCAGCAGCTCCCGGGGGGGGACAGGGAGCACCGGGGAGCTGTTTTTT.

J is TRBJ1-6 and V is TRBV9; D remains ambiguous. The V end lost 4 bases, the J end lost 5 bases, and 25 bases lay between the germline ends. This CDR3 contains 19 residues. Germline V CDR1 and CDR2: SGDLS, YYNGEE. CDR3 protein: CASSPLASTSFHHNSPLHF. The CDR3 coding sequence is TGTGCCAGCAGCCCCCTGGCCTCGACCAGCTTTCACCATAATTCACCCCTCCACTTT.

The chain links TRBV5-1 to TRBJ2-5; TRBD1 is a possible D gene (5 bases). Germline V gene sequence: CDR1 SGHRS, CDR2 YFSETQ. With 0 bases removed from V and 6 bases from J, the gap between germline ends came to 9 bases. The CDR3 contains 13 residues. The DNA for the CDR3 is TGCGCCAGCAGCTTGGGCAGGGATAAGACCCAGTACTTC. Amino acid sequence: CASSLGRDKTQYF. Using reference TRBV5-1 and TRBJ2-5 for the parts outside the CDR3, the full variable domain is KAGVTQTPRYLIKTRGQQVTLSCSPISGHRSVSWYQQTPGQGLQFLFEYFSETQRNKGNFPGRFSGRQFSNSRSEMNVSTLELGDSALYLCASSLGRDKTQYFGPGTRLLVL.

The chain couples TRBV6-5 to TRBJ2-5; TRBD2 is a possible D gene (5 bases). Judging by the DNA end, TRBJ2-7 fits better; the J call may be wrong. The CDR3 totals 13 residues. Germline loops: CDR1 MNHEY, CDR2 SVGAGI. CDR3 residues: CASSPQGRDEQYF. CDR3 DNA sequence: TGTGCCAGCAGTCCCCAAGGGCGGGACGAGCAGTACTTC.

The V gene is TRBV18, the J gene TRBJ2-5, with D perhaps TRBD1 (5 bases). The J call may be incorrect, as the DNA end agrees better with TRBJ2-7. The CDR3 spans 14 residues. Germline V CDR1 and CDR2: KGHSH, LQKENI. CDR3 sequence: CASSPNRISYEQYF. CDR3 nucleotide sequence: TGTGCCAGCTCACCAAACAGGATCTCCTACGAGCAGTACTTC.

This sequence joins TRBV7-2 and TRBJ2-7; D might be TRBD2 (7 bases). This CDR3 contains 17 residues. The V gene's germline CDR1 is SGHTA and CDR2 FQGNSA. The ends were cut back, 6 bases at V and 1 base at J, with 22 bases in the middle. For the CDR3, the DNA is TGTGCCAGCAGAGGGGGAGGGGGGAACGTAAAGTCCTACGAGCAGTACTTC. This gives the protein CASRGGGGNVKSYEQYF.

The J gene is TRBJ1-2, the V gene TRBV5-1; 10 bases fit TRBD1. The junction had 5 bases not matched to a gene; V was cut back by 3 bases and J by 6 bases. CDR1 and CDR2 (germline): SGHRS, YFSETQ. The CDR3 spans 14 residues. The CDR3: CASSSTGGVDGYTF. The CDR3 coding sequence is TGCGCCAGCAGCTCGACAGGGGGCGTAGATGGCTACACCTTC. Combining the CDR3 with reference TRBV5-1 and TRBJ1-2 gives the whole variable domain KAGVTQTPRYLIKTRGQQVTLSCSPISGHRSVSWYQQTPGQGLQFLFEYFSETQRNKGNFPGRFSGRQFSNSRSEMNVSTLELGDSALYLCASSSTGGVDGYTFGSGTRLTVV.

The chain carries TRBV10-2 and TRBJ1-1; 9 nucleotides line up with TRBD1. J lost 3 bases, V lost 8 bases, and 16 bases had no gene match. Germline assignment: CDR1 WSHSY and CDR2 SAAADI. This CDR3 has 17 residues. The DNA of the CDR3 is TGCGCCAGCTACCGGGACAGGGAATATAATGGGGACACTGAAGCTTTCTTT. Protein sequence: CASYRDREYNGDTEAFF.

The chain joins TRBV5-4 to TRBJ1-2; tentatively, D is TRBD1 (6 bases). V lost 1 base, J lost 6 bases, and 10 bases lay in between. CDR1 is SGHNT, CDR2 YYREEE, per germline (reference sequence). The CDR3 extends over 13 amino acids. CDR3 sequence: CASSLTGMDGYTF. In DNA form, the CDR3 reads TGTGCCAGCAGCTTGACAGGGATGGATGGCTACACCTTC.

This clone occurred once. An end of the junction differs from the germline gene, which may be a read error. V is TRBV5-1 and J is TRBJ2-2; perhaps TRBD2 as D (6 bases). This CDR3 contains 16 residues. Germline CDR1 and CDR2: SGHRS and YFSETQ. In nucleotides, the CDR3 is TGCGCCAGCAGTTTGGGGGACTCACAAGCCACCGGGGAGCTGTTTTTT. Translation: CASSLGDSQATGELFF.

V usage is TRBV18 and J usage is TRBJ2-5; 10 bases match TRBD1. CDR1 and CDR2 (germline): KGHSH, LQKENI. The V segment lost 1 base and the J segment 4 bases; nucleotides outside the gene matches: 6. The CDR3 consists of 16 residues. The CDR3 loop is CASSPRGQGFLETQYF. The CDR3 coding sequence is TGTGCCAGCTCACCACGGGGACAGGGGTTTCTAGAGACCCAGTACTTC.

This clone was counted a single time. The V and J genes are TRBV5-6 and TRBJ2-1; D gene unclear. This CDR3 has 15 amino acids. Germline assignment: CDR1 SGHDT and CDR2 YYEEEE. The V end lost 4 bases, the J end lost 9 bases, and 20 bases lay between the germline ends. CDR3 amino acids: CASSHLNRIDGEQFF. CDR3 in DNA: TGTGCCAGCAGCCATTTGAACAGAATCGACGGTGAGCAGTTCTTC.

V is TRBV5-1 and J is TRBJ1-6; 7 nucleotides agree with TRBD1. Germline CDR1 is SGHRS and CDR2 is YFSETQ. V was pared by 4 bases and J by 7 bases, with 8 bases of the junction left unmatched. This CDR3 has 15 amino acids. CDR3 sequence (DNA): TGCGCCAGCAGCGCCCCGGTGGGACAGAATTCACCCCTCCACTTT. This gives the protein CASSAPVGQNSPLHF.

This clone has a single count. The chain is built from TRBV9 and TRBJ2-7, with D possibly TRBD1 on 7 matching bases. Germline V lookup: CDR1 SGDLS, CDR2 YYNGEE. Trimming took 3 bases from V and 4 from J, leaving 17 bases between them. The CDR3 runs to 15 residues. The CDR3 DNA reads TGTGCCAGCAGCGGTCAGGGGGGCGGTAGGTACGAGCAGTACTTC. Translating gives CASSGQGGGRYEQYF.

The V call is TRBV7-6, the J call TRBJ2-1; TRBD2 might be the D (6 bases). Between the trimmed V and J ends, which lost 0 bases and 5 bases, there was a span of 11 bases. In germline, CDR1 is SGHVS, CDR2 FNYEAQ. This CDR3 has 15 residues. The CDR3 DNA reads as TGTGCCAGCAGCTTAGCGCGGGGTTCCCACAATGAGCAGTTCTTC. It translates to CASSLARGSHNEQFF.

The J gene is TRBJ1-1, the V gene TRBV4-1; D possibly corresponds to TRBD1 (6 bases). The CDR3 loop spans 15 amino acids. The V gene's germline CDR1 is MGHRA and CDR2 YSYEKL. Trimming shortened V by 2 bases and J by 1 base, and 11 bases separated the two germline ends. As DNA, the CDR3 is TGCGCCAGCAGCCAACGGACAGATACGAACACTGAAGCTTTCTTT. Its translation is CASSQRTDTNTEAFF.

This clone was seen once. The chain carries TRBV10-3 and TRBJ2-3; 7 bases fit TRBD2. Germline CDR1 is ENHRY and CDR2 is SYGVKD. V was clipped by 7 bases and J by 4 bases; unmatched bases: 11. The CDR3 has 15 residues. Here the CDR3 reads CAIKRASGAADTQYF. In DNA form, the CDR3 reads TGTGCCATCAAAAGGGCAAGCGGGGCTGCAGATACGCAGTATTTT.

The rearrangement links TRBV5-1 to TRBJ2-3; 9 bases match TRBD2. J was trimmed by 5 bases and V by 0 bases; bases with no gene match: 7. CDR3 length: 16 residues. CDR1 SGHRS and CDR2 YFSETQ come from the germline V gene. The CDR3, as DNA: TGCGCCAGCAGCTTGGTATTAGCGGGGGCCAAAGATACGCAGTATTTT. Its protein is CASSLVLAGAKDTQYF.

The chain links TRBV23-1 to TRBJ2-7; possibly TRBD2 for D (6 bases). Being an ORF, TRBV23-1 has a function that is uncertain. The CDR3 is 15 residues long. Trimming pared 3 bases from V and 5 bases from J, leaving 17 bases between. The CDR3 region has the DNA TGCGCCAGCAGTCAGTGGAGGGGAACCGGCGACGAGCAGTACTTC. It translates to CASSQWRGTGDEQYF.

The rearrangement joins TRBV7-9 to TRBJ1-5; D gene uncertain. This CDR3 comprises 14 residues. V gave up 3 bases and J gave up 2 bases, with 8 bases separating them. The V gene's germline CDR1 is SEHNR and CDR2 FQNEAQ (reference sequence). This chain's CDR3 is CASSLRSGNQPQHF. In DNA, the CDR3 is TGTGCCAGCAGCTTGAGGTCGGGCAATCAGCCCCAGCATTTT.